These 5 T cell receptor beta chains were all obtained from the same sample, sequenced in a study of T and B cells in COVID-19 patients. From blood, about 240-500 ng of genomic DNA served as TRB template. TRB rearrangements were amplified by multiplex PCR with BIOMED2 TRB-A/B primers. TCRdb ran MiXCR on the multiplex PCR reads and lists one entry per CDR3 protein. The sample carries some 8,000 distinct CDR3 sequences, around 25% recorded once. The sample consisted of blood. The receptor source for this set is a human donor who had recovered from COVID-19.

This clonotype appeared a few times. The CDR3 DNA sequence: TGCGCCAGCAGCGGGAGTGAGCAGTTCTTC. It specifies CASSGSEQFF. The chain joins TRBV5-1 to TRBJ2-1, with D possibly TRBD2 on 5 matching bases. The CDR3 covers 10 residues. Trimming left V 4 bases short and J 9 bases short, with 5 bases between. The germline CDR1 and CDR2 sequences are SGHRS and YFSETQ.

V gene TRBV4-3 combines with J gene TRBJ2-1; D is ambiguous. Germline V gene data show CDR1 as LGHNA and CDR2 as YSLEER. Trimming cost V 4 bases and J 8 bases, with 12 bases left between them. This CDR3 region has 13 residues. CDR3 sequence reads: CASSPPGIDEQFF. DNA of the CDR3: TGCGCCAGCAGCCCCCCCGGTATCGATGAGCAGTTCTTC.

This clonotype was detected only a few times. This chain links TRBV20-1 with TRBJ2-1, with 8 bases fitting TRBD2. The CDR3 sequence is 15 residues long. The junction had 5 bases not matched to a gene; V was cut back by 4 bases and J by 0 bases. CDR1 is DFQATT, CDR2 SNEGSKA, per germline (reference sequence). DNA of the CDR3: TGCAGTGCTATCACCGGGACTAGCTCCTACAATGAGCAGTTCTTC. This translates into CSAITGTSSYNEQFF.

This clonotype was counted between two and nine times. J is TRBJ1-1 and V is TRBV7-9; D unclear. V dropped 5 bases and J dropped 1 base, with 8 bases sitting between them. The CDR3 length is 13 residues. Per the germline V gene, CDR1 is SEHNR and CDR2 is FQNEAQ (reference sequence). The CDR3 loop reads CASSEQPNTEAFF. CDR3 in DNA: TGTGCCAGCAGCGAGCAGCCGAACACTGAAGCTTTCTTT.

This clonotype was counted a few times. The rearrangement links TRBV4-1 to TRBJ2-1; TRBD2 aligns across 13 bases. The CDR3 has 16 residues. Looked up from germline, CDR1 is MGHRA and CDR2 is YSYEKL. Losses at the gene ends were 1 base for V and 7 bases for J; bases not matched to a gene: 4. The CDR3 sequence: CASSQAGTSGVNEQFF. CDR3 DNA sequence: TGCGCCAGCAGCCAAGCGGGGACTAGCGGGGTAAATGAGCAGTTCTTC.